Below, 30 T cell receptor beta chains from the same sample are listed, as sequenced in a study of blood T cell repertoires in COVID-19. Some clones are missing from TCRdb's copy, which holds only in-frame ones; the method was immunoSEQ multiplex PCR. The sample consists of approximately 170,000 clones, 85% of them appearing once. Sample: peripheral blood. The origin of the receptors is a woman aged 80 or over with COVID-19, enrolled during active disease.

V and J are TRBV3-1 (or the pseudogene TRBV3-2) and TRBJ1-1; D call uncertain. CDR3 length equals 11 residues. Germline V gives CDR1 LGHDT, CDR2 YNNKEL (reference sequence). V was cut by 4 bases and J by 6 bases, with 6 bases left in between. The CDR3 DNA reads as TGTGCCAGCAGCCGCGCGGCTGAAGCTTTCTTT. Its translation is CASSRAAEAFF.

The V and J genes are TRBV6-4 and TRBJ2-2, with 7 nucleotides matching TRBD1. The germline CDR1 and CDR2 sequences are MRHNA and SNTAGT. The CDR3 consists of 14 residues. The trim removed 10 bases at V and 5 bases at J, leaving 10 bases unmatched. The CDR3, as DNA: TGTGCCACCCGCATCAGGGGGTGGACCGGGGAGCTGTTTTTT. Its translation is CATRIRGWTGELFF.

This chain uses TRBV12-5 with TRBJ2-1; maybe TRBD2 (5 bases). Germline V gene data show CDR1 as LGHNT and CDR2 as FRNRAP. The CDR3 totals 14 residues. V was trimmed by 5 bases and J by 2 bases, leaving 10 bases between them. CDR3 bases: TGTGCTAGTGGTCTTAGCGTCGCCTACAATGAGCAGTTCTTC. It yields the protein CASGLSVAYNEQFF.

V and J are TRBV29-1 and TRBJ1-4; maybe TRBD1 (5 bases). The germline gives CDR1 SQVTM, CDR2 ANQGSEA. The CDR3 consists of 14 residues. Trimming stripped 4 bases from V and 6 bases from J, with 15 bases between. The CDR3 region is CSVVSSGQDEKLFF. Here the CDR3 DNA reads TGCAGCGTTGTTAGCTCAGGGCAGGATGAAAAACTGTTTTTT.

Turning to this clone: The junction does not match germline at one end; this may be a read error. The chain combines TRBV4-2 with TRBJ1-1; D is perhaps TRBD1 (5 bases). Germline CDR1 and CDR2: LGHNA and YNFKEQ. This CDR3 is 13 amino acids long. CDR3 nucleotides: TGTGCCAGCAGCCCCTGGCGGGGGGAAAGGAGGATCTTT. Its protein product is CASSPWRGERRIF.

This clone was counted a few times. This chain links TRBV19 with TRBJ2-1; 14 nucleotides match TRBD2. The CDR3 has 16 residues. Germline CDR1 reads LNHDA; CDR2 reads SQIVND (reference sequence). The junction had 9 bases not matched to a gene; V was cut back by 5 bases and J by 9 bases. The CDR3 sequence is CASSSLTSGGASEQFF. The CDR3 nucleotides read TGTGCCAGTAGTTCCCTGACTAGCGGGGGGGCCAGTGAGCAGTTCTTC.

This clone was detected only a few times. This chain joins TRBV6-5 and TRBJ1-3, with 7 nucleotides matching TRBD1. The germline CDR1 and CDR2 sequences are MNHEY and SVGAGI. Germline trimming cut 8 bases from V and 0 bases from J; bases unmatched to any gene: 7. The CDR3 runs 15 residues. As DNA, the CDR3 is TGTGCCAGCGGAATCCGACAGGGCTCTGGAAACACCATATATTTT. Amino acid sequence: CASGIRQGSGNTIYF.

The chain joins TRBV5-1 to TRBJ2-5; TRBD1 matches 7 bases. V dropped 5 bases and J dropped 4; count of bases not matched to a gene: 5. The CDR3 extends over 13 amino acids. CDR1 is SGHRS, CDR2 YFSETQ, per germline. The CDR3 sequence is CASSEGAGETQYF. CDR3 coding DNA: TGCGCCAGCAGTGAGGGGGCGGGAGAGACCCAGTACTTC.

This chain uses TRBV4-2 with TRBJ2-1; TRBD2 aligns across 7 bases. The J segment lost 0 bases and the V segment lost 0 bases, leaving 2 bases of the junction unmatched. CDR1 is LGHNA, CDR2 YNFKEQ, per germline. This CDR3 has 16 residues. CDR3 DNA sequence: TGTGCCAGCAGCCAAGAAGCGGGACTCTCCTACAATGAGCAGTTCTTC. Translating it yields CASSQEAGLSYNEQFF.

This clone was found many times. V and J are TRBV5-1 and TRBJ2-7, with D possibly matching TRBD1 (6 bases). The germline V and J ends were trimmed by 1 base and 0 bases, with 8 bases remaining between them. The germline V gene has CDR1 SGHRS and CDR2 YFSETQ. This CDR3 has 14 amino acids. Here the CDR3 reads CASSLRDTSYEQYF. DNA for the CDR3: TGCGCCAGCAGCTTGAGGGACACCTCCTACGAGCAGTACTTC.

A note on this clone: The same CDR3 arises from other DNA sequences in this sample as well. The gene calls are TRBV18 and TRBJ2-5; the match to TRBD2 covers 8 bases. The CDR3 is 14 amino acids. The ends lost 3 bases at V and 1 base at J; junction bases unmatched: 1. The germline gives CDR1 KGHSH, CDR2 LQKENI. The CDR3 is CASSPAGGQETQYF. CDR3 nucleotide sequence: TGTGCCAGCTCACCGGCGGGGGGCCAAGAGACCCAGTACTTC.

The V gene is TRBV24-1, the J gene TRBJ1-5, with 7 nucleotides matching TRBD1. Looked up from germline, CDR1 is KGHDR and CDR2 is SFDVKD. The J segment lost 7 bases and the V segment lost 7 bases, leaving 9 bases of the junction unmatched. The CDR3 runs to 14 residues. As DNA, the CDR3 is TGTGCCACCAGGGCCTGGGACAGAAACCAGCCCCAGCATTTT. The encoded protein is CATRAWDRNQPQHF.

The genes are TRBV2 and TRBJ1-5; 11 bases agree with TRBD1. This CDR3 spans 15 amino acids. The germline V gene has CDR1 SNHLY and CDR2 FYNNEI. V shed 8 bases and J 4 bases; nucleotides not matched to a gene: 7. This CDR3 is CASRWDRGRNQPQHF. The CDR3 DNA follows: TGTGCCAGCCGATGGGACAGGGGGAGAAATCAGCCCCAGCATTTT. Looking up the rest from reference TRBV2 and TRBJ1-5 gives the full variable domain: EPEVTQTPSHQVTQMGQEVILRCVPISNHLYFYWYRQILGQKVEFLVSFYNNEISEKSEIFDDQFSVERPDGSNFTLKIRSTKLEDSAMYFCASRWDRGRNQPQHFGDGTRLSIL.

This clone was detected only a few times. CDR3 in DNA: TGTGCCAGCAGCCAAGGGAGGGGCATCTACACCTTC. The encoded protein is CASSQGRGIYTF. V usage is TRBV3-1 (or the pseudogene TRBV3-2) and J usage is TRBJ1-2; the D gene is possibly TRBD1 (5 bases). CDR3 length equals 12 residues. Between the trimmed V and J ends, which lost 1 base and 10 bases, there was a span of 10 bases. The germline CDR1 and CDR2 sequences are LGHDT and YNNKEL (reference sequence).

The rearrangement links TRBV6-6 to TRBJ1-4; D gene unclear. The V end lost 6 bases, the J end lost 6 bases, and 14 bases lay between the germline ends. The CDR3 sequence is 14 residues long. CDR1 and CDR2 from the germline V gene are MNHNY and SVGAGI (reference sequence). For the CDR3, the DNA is TGTGCCAGCAGGATCGGGAGTTCATATGAAAAACTGTTTTTT. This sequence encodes CASRIGSSYEKLFF.

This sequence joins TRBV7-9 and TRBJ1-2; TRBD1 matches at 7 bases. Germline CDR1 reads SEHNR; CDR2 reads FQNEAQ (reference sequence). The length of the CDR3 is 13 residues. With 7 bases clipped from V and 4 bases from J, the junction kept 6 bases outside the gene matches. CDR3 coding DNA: TGTGCCAGCAACAGACAGGGTTTCTATGGCTACACCTTC. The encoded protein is CASNRQGFYGYTF.

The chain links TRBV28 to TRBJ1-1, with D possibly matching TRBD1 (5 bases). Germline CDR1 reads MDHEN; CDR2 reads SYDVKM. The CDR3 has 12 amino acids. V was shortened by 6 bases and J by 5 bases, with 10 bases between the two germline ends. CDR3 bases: TGTGCCAGCAGGACAGCGGGGACTGAAGCTTTCTTT. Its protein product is CASRTAGTEAFF. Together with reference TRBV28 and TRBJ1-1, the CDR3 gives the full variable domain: DVKVTQSSRYLVKRTGEKVFLECVQDMDHENMFWYRQDPGLGLRLIYFSYDVKMKEKGDIPEGYSVSREKKERFSLILESASTNQTSMYLCASRTAGTEAFFGQGTRLTVV.

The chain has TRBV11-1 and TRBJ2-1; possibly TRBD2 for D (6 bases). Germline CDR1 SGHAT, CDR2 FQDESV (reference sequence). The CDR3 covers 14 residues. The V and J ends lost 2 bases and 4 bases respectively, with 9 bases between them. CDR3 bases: TGTGCCAGCAGCTTACCCCGGGGGTACAATGAGCAGTTCTTC. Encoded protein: CASSLPRGYNEQFF.

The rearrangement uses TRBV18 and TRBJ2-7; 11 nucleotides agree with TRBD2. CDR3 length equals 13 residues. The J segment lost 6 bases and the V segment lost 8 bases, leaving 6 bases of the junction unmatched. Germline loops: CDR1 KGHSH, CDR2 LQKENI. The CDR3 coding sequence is TGTGCCAGCGCTTTAGCGGGGGGGCGCGAGCAGTACTTC. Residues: CASALAGGREQYF.

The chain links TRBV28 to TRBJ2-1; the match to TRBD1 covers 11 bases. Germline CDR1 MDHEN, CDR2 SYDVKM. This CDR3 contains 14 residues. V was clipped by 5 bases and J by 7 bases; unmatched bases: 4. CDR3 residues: CASSGGTGGNEQFF. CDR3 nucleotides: TGTGCCAGCAGTGGCGGGACAGGGGGTAATGAGCAGTTCTTC. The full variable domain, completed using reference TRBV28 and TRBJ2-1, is DVKVTQSSRYLVKRTGEKVFLECVQDMDHENMFWYRQDPGLGLRLIYFSYDVKMKEKGDIPEGYSVSREKKERFSLILESASTNQTSMYLCASSGGTGGNEQFFGPGTRLTVL.

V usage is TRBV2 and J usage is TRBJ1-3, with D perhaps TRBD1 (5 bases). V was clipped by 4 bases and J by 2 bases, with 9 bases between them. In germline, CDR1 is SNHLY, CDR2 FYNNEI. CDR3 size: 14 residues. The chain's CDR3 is CASSAGGTGNTIYF. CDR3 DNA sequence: TGTGCCAGCAGTGCGGGGGGGACTGGAAACACCATATATTTT.

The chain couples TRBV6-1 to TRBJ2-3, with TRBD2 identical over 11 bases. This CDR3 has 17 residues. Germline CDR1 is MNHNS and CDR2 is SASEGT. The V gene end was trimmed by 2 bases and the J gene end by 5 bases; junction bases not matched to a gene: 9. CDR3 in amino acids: CASSEPGLAAKGDTQYF. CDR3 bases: TGTGCCAGCAGTGAACCGGGACTAGCGGCGAAGGGAGATACGCAGTATTTT.

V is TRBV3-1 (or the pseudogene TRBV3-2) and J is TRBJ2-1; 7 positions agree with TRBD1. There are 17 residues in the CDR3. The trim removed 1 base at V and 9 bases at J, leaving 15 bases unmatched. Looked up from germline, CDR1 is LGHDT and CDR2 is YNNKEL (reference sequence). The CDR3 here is CASSQGEYGTVISEQFF. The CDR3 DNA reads TGTGCCAGCAGCCAAGGGGAGTATGGGACAGTGATAAGTGAGCAGTTCTTC.

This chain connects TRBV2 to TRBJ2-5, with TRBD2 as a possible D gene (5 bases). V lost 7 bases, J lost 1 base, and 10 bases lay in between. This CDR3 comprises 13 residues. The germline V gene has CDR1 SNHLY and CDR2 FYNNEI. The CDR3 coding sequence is TGTGCCAGCACCCAGGAGGCCCAAGAGACCCAGTACTTC. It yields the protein CASTQEAQETQYF.

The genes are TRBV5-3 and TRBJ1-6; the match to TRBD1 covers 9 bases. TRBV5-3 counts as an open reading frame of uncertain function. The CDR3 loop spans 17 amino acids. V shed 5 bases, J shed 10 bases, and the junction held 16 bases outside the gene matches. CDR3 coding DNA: TGTGCCAGAAGTTCTGGGACAGGGTGCCCCCGAAGATCACCCCTCCACTTT. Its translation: CARSSGTGCPRRSPLHF.

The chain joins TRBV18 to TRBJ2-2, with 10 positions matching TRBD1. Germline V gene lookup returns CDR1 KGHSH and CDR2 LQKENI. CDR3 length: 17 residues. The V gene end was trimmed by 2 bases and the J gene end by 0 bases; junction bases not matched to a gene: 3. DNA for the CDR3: TGTGCCAGCTCACCAAGACAGGGGGCGCCGAACACCGGGGAGCTGTTTTTT. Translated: CASSPRQGAPNTGELFF.

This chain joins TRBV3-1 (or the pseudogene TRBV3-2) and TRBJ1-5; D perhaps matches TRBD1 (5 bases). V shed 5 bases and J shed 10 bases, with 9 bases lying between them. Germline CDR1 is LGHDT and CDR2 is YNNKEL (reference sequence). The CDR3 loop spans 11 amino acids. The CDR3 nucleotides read TGTGCCAGCAGCTCCGGGGGTCCCCAGCATTTT. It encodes CASSSGGPQHF.

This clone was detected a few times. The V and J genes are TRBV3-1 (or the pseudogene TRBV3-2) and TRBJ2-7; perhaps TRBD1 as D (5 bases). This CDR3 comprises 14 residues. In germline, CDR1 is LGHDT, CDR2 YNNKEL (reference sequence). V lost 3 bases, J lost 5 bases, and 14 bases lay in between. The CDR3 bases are TGTGCCAGCAGCCATTACCAGTGGGGCAACGAGCAGTACTTC. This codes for CASSHYQWGNEQYF.

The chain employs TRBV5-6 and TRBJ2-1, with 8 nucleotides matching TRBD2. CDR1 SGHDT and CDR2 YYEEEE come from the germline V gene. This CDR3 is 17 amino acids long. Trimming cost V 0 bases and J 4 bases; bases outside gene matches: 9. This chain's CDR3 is CASSLGRGANTYNEQFF. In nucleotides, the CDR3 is TGTGCCAGCAGCTTGGGGCGGGGGGCCAACACGTACAATGAGCAGTTCTTC. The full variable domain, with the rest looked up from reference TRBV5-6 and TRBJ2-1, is DAGVTQSPTHLIKTRGQQVTLRCSPKSGHDTVSWYQQALGQGPQFIFQYYEEEERQRGNFPDRFSGHQFPNYSSELNVNALLLGDSALYLCASSLGRGANTYNEQFFGPGTRLTVL.

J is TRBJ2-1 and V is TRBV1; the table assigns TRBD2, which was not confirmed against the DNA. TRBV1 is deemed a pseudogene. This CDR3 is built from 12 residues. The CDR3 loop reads CTSSRGEKEQFF. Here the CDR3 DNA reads TGCACCAGCAGCCGTGGGGAGAAGGAGCAGTTCTTC.